Listed below are T cell receptor beta chains from one sample, sequenced in a study of patients and donors after allogeneic stem cell transplantation. TCRdb re-called the RT-PCR reads with MiXCR, one entry per CDR3 protein. The repertoire holds 920,000 or so distinct CDR3 sequences, more than 15% seen once, with approximately 5.9% in the top ten. The sample taken for sequencing was blood, either unsorted or a sorted T cell fraction (not recorded which). The receptors derive from a human donor who was either an allogeneic HSCT recipient or a stem cell or donor lymphocyte infusion donor (not recorded which). It is not recorded whose cells these are; they may come from a transplant donor. Each CDR3 is given with its conserved first and last residue. D genes are given only for firm matches. Rows give clone size only sometimes, using once, few, many, or a class for an expanded clone.

>TRBD1|TRBV6-2/TRBV6-3|few|TRBJ2-6
TGTGCCAGCAGAAAAACCACTTGGGACAGGGGGCAATCTGGGGCCAACGTCCTGACTTTC
CASRKTTWDRGQSGANVLTF
>NA|TRBV12-3/TRBV12-4|NA|TRBJ2-7
TGTGCCAGCAGTTTCCCGGGACGCCTTCTCGAGCAGTACTTC
CASSFPGRLLEQYF
>TRBD2|TRBV9|NA|TRBJ2-5
TGTGCCAGCAGCGTAGCACTAGCGGGAGGGGAAGAGACCCAGTACTTC
CASSVALAGGEETQYF
>TRBD1|TRBV6-1|few|TRBJ1-2
TGTGCCAGCATGAGGACAGGGGGCGGCTATGGCTACACCTTC
CASMRTGGGYGYTF
>NA|TRBV20-1|many|TRBJ2-5
TGCAGTGCTAGTGAAGGACTCCCTATAAGGGGGACCCAGTACTTC
CSASEGLPIRGTQYF
>NA|TRBV7-9|NA|TRBJ1-1
TGTGCCAGCAGCCCGATTCAGGGGCGGGACACTGAAGCTTTCTTT
CASSPIQGRDTEAFF
>NA|TRBV20-1|NA|TRBJ1-1
TGCAGTGCTAGAGATGGCGGGTCGTTGAACACTGAAGCTTTCTTT
CSARDGGSLNTEAFF
>NA|TRBV7-9|few|TRBJ1-5
TGTGCCAGCAGCTTACAAGAAAAGGGACCTCAGCCCCAGCATTTT
CASSLQEKGPQPQHF
>NA|TRBV29-1|many|TRBJ1-3
TGCAGCGTTGAAGGGAGACAGGCTTTGGGAAACACCATATATTTT
CSVEGRQALGNTIYF
>TRBD2|TRBV20-1|few|TRBJ2-2
TGCAGTGCTAGAGCGTCCGGGGGGGATATCGGGGAGCTGTTTTTT
CSARASGGDIGELFF
>NA|TRBV29-1|NA|TRBJ2-5
TGCAGCGTTGAAGCGGACTTCCAAGAGACCCAGTACTTC
CSVEADFQETQYF
>NA|TRBV11-2|few|TRBJ1-3
TGTGCCAGCAGCTTAGCCGACTTCTCTGGAAACACCATATATTTT
CASSLADFSGNTIYF
>TRBD1|TRBV5-1|NA|TRBJ2-5
TGCGCCAGCAGCTTTGGCAGGGGGCCGATAGAGACCCAGTACTTC
CASSFGRGPIETQYF
>NA|TRBV9|few|TRBJ1-1
TGTGCCAGCAGCGCGCCCCCCAGTTATGGCACTGAAGCTTTCTTT
CASSAPPSYGTEAFF
>TRBD2|TRBV20-1|NA|TRBJ2-5
TGCAGTGCTAGAGAGGCTAGCGGGGTTGAGACCCAGTACTTC
CSAREASGVETQYF
>TRBD1|TRBV30|NA|TRBJ1-2
TGTGCCTGGGGACAGGGCATCTATGGCTACACCTTC
CAWGQGIYGYTF
>NA|TRBV4-1|few|TRBJ1-1
TGCGCCAGCAGCCATCCCGGACAGCCGAACACTGAAGCTTTCTTT
CASSHPGQPNTEAFF
>TRBD1|TRBV7-2|few|TRBJ2-2
TGTGCCAGCAGCCACAAAGGACAGGGAGGCGGGGAGCTGTTTTTT
CASSHKGQGGGELFF
>NA|TRBV18|few|TRBJ2-5
TGTGCCAGCTCACCCTCGGAAGAGACCCAGTACTTC
CASSPSEETQYF
>TRBD2|TRBV7-3|NA|TRBJ2-1
TGTGCCAGCAGCTCCCCTCCGACTAGCGGGGGGGCTGCTGAGCAGTTCTTC
CASSSPPTSGGAAEQFF
>TRBD2|TRBV7-8|NA|TRBJ2-2
TGTGCCAGCAGCCACTCTAGCGGGAGGGACACCGGGGAGCTGTTTTTT
CASSHSSGRDTGELFF
>NA|TRBV10-3|few|TRBJ1-5
TGTGCCATCAGTGAGTCAAGCAGACAGCCCCAGCATTTT
CAISESSRQPQHF
>NA|TRBV4-2|few|TRBJ2-1
TGTGCCAGCAGCCCGTTGGTAGGGAACAATGAGCAGTTCTTC
CASSPLVGNNEQFF
>NA|TRBV10-3|NA|TRBJ2-2
TGTGCCATCAGTGGGAAATCGAACACCGGGGAGCTGTTTTTT
CAISGKSNTGELFF
>NA|TRBV15|few|TRBJ2-2
TGTGCCACCAGCAGAGATTTGGGGGCGAACACCGGGGAGCTGTTTTTT
CATSRDLGANTGELFF
>TRBD2|TRBV29-1|few|TRBJ2-5
TGCAGCGTTGAGGAGGTGGGAGGGCCCTCCGAGACCCAGTACTTC
CSVEEVGGPSETQYF
>NA|TRBV7-8|NA|TRBJ1-2
TGTGCCAGCAGCTTGTCGTGGGGCGGGGAGCGCTACACCTTC
CASSLSWGGERYTF
>NA|TRBV12-3/TRBV12-4|NA|TRBJ2-7
TGTGCCAGCAGCAAAGGGGCCGTTACTTACGAGCAGTACTTC
CASSKGAVTYEQYF
>NA|TRBV4-3|few|TRBJ2-7
TGCGCCAGCAGCCGCACCCCAGGGTCAGCCTCCTACGAGCAGTACTTC
CASSRTPGSASYEQYF
>TRBD2|TRBV5-1|NA|TRBJ2-5
TGCGCCAGCAGCCCCCGAAGCGGGAGTCGTTTCGCCGAGACCCAGTACTTC
CASSPRSGSRFAETQYF
>TRBD2|TRBV3-1|few|TRBJ2-2
TGTGCCAGCAGCCAATCGACTAGCGGGAGAAACACCGGGGAGCTGTTTTTT
CASSQSTSGRNTGELFF
>TRBD1|TRBV20-1|few|TRBJ2-5
TGCAGTGCTAGTAGGGGAGCAGGGGGAGAGACCCAGTACTTC
CSASRGAGGETQYF
>NA|TRBV28|NA|TRBJ2-7
TGTGCCAGCAGTTTATATACCCCCTTGGCAGGGGCGGGGGAGCAGTACTTC
CASSLYTPLAGAGEQYF
>NA|TRBV12-3/TRBV12-4|NA|TRBJ2-5
TGTGCCAGCAGTCTCCACATTGTGGAGACCCAGTACTTC
CASSLHIVETQYF
>NA|TRBV9|few|TRBJ2-5
TGTGCCAGCAGCGTAGCCGGGAGCAGCAGGGAGACCCAGTACTTC
CASSVAGSSRETQYF
>NA|TRBV4-1|NA|TRBJ1-6
TGCGCCAGCAGCCAAGTTTCGGTCCCCCATTCACCCCTCCACTTT
CASSQVSVPHSPLHF
>NA|TRBV10-3|NA|TRBJ1-1
TGTGCCATCAGTGCACAGGGCACGAACACTGAAGCTTTCTTT
CAISAQGTNTEAFF
>TRBD2|TRBV10-3|many|TRBJ2-7
TGTGCCATCAGTGACCGGGCGGGAGTAACTGGGGAGCAGTACTTC
CAISDRAGVTGEQYF
>TRBD2|TRBV9|NA|TRBJ2-7
TGTGCCAGCAGCCCCGATAGCGGGAGCTCTTTCTACGAGCAGTACTTC
CASSPDSGSSFYEQYF
>NA|TRBV20-1|few|TRBJ1-3
TGCAGTGCTCTAGGGGGGGCCAAAAACACCATATATTTT
CSALGGAKNTIYF
>NA|TRBV30|NA|TRBJ1-2
TGTGCCTGGAGTGTTAAGGGCGATGGCTACACCTTC
CAWSVKGDGYTF
>NA|TRBV12-3/TRBV12-4|many|TRBJ1-1
TGTGCCAGCAGTTTGTCCGACAGATGGAACACTGAAGCTTTCTTT
CASSLSDRWNTEAFF
>NA|TRBV7-3|NA|TRBJ2-2
TGTGCCAGCAGCTTACAAGGGCAGGCTGCCCTTGGGGCCGGGGAGCTGTTTTTT
CASSLQGQAALGAGELFF
>NA|TRBV11-1|few|TRBJ2-6
TGTGCCAGCAGCTCCATCACGACCGGATACTCTGGGGCCAACGTCCTGACTTTC
CASSSITTGYSGANVLTF
>TRBD1|TRBV24-1|NA|TRBJ1-2
TGTGCCACCAGTGATCGGGACAGCAGTCGGGGCTACACCTTC
CATSDRDSSRGYTF
>NA|TRBV12-3/TRBV12-4|many|TRBJ1-2
TGTGCCAGCAGTTTTGGGAATGGCTACACCTTC
CASSFGNGYTF
>TRBD1|TRBV12-3/TRBV12-4|NA|TRBJ2-5
TGTGCCAGCACCTTAGGGGGACAGGGGGGAGAGACCCAGTACTTC
CASTLGGQGGETQYF
>TRBD2|TRBV12-3/TRBV12-4|many|TRBJ2-1
TGTGCCAGCAGTTTAATCCTAGCGGGGGGTGAGAGAAATGAGCAGTTCTTC
CASSLILAGGERNEQFF
>NA|TRBV10-3|NA|TRBJ2-3
TGTGCCATCTCTGTCGGCCTTAGCGAGAGCACAGATACGCAGTATTTT
CAISVGLSESTDTQYF
>NA|TRBV12-3/TRBV12-4|NA|TRBJ2-3
TGTGCCAGCAGTTTCGACAAGGCCACAGATACGCAGTATTTT
CASSFDKATDTQYF
>TRBD2|TRBV27|NA|TRBJ2-5
TGTGCCAGCAGTTTACTAGCGGGGTACCAAGAGACCCAGTACTTC
CASSLLAGYQETQYF
>TRBD1|TRBV12-3/TRBV12-4|few|TRBJ2-7
TGTGCCAGCAGTTACCGGTTACGGGACAGGGGGTACGAGCAGTACTTC
CASSYRLRDRGYEQYF
>TRBD1|TRBV7-3|few|TRBJ1-2
TGTGCCAGCAGCATCTCGGACAGGGCACGTGATGGCTACACCTTC
CASSISDRARDGYTF
>NA|TRBV27|NA|TRBJ2-4
TGTGCCAGCAAGGGAAGTGGAAACATTCAGTACTTC
CASKGSGNIQYF
>TRBD1|TRBV10-3|many|TRBJ2-3
TGTGCCATCAGCTTGACAGGGGCAACAGATACGCAGTATTTT
CAISLTGATDTQYF
>NA|TRBV12-5|NA|TRBJ1-1
TGTGCTAGTGGACCTCCCGGATTGAACACTGAAGCTTTCTTT
CASGPPGLNTEAFF
>NA|TRBV20-1|NA|TRBJ2-5
TGCAGCGTAGGGGCCGCCTTTAGGAAAGAGACCCAGTACTTC
CSVGAAFRKETQYF
>NA|TRBV25-1|few|TRBJ1-1
TGTGCCAGCAGCGCTTATGACTTACCCCGGACTGAAGCTTTCTTT
CASSAYDLPRTEAFF
>TRBD2|TRBV11-3|few|TRBJ2-1
TGTGCCAGCAGCTTAGATCCGTTAGCGGGGGGTAATGAGCAGTTCTTC
CASSLDPLAGGNEQFF
>TRBD2|TRBV5-1|NA|TRBJ2-2
TGCGCCAGCAGCTTCGCCGGGACTAGCGGGAATAACGGGGAGCTGTTTTTT
CASSFAGTSGNNGELFF